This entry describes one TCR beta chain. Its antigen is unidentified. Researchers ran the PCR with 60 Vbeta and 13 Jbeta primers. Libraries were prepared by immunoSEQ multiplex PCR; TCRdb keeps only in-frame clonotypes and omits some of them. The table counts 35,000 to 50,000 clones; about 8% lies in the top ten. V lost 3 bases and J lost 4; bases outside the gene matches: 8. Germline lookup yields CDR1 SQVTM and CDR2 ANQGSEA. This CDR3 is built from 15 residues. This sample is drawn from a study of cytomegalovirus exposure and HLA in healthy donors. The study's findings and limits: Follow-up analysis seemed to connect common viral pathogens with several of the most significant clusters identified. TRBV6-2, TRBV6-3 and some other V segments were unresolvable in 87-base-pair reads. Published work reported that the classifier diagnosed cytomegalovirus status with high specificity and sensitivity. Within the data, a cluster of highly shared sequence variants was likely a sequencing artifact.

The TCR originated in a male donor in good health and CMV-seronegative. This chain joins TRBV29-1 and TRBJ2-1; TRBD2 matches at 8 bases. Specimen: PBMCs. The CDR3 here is CSVDGGRTLYNEQFF. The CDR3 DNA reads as TGCAGCGTTGATGGCGGGAGGACTCTTTACAATGAGCAGTTCTTC.